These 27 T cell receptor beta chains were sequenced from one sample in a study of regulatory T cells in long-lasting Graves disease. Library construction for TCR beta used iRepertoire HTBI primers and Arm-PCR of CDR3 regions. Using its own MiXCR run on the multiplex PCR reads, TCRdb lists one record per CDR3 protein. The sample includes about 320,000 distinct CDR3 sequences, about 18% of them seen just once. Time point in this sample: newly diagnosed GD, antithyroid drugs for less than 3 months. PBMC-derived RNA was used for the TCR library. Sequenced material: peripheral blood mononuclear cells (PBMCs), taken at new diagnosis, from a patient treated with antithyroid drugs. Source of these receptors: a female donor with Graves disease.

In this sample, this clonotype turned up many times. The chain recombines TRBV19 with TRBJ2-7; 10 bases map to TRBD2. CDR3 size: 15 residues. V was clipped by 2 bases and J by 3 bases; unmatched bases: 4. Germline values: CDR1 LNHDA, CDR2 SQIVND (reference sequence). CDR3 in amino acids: CASSISTSGNYEQYF. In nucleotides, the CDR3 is TGTGCCAGTAGTATATCTACTAGCGGGAACTACGAGCAGTACTTC.

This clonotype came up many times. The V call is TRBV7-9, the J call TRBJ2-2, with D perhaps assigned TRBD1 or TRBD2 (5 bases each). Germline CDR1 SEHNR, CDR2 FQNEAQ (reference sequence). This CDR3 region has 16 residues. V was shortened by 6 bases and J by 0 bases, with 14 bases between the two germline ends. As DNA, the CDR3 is TGTGCCAGCAGTCCCCGGGGCAGCGCGAACACCGGGGAGCTGTTTTTT. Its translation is CASSPRGSANTGELFF. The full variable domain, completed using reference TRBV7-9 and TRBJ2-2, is DTGVSQNPRHKITKRGQNVTFRCDPISEHNRLYWYRQTLGQGPEFLTYFQNEAQLEKSRLLSDRFSAERPKGSFSTLEIQRTEQGDSAMYLCASSPRGSANTGELFFGEGSRLTVL.

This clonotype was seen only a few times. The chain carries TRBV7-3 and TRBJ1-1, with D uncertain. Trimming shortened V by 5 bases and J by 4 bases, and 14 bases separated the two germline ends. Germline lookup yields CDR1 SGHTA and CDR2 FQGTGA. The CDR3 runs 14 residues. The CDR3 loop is CASSPQSGGTEAFF. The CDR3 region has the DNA TGTGCCAGCAGCCCACAGTCGGGCGGCACTGAAGCTTTCTTT.

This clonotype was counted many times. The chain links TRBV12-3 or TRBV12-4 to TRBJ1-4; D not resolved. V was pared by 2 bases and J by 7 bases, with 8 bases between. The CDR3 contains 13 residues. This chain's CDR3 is CASSLRLGEKLFF. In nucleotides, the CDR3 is TGTGCCAGCAGTTTAAGGTTGGGTGAAAAACTGTTTTTT.

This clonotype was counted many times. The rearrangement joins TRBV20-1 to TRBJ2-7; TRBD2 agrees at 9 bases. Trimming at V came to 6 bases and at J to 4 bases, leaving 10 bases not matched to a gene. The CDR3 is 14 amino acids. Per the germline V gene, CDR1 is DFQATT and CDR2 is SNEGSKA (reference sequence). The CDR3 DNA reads TGCAGTGCGTCCTCCGGGCTAGCGGGATACGAGCAGTACTTC. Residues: CSASSGLAGYEQYF.

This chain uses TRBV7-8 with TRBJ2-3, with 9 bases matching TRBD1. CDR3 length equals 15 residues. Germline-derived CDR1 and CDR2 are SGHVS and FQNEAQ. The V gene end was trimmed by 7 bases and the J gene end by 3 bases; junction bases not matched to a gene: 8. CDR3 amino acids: CASTREQGATDTQYF. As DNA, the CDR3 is TGTGCCAGCACCCGAGAACAGGGGGCAACAGATACGCAGTATTTT.

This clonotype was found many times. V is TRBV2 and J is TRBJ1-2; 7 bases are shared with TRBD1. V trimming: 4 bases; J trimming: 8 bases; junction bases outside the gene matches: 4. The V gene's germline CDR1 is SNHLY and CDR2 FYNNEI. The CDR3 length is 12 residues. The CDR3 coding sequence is TGTGCCAGCAGTGCAGGGGGATCGGGCTACACCTTC. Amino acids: CASSAGGSGYTF.

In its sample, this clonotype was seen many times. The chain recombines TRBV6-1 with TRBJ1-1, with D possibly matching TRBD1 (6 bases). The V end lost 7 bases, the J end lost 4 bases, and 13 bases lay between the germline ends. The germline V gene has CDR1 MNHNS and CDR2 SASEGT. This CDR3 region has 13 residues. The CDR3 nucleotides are TGTGCCAGCAACGAACAGGGCGGCACTGAAGCTTTCTTT. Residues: CASNEQGGTEAFF.

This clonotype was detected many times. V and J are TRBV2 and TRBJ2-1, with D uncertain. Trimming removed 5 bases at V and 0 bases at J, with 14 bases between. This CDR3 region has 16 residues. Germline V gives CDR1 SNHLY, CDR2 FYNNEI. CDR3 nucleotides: TGTGCCAGCAGTATCGGTCGAACGAGCTCCTACAATGAGCAGTTCTTC. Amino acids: CASSIGRTSSYNEQFF.

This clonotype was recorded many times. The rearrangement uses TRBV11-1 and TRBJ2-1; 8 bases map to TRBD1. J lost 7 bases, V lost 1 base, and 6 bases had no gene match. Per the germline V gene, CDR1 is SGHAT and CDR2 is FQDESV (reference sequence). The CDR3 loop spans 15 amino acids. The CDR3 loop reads CASSLGAGGLNEQFF. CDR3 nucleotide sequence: TGTGCCAGCAGCTTAGGGGCAGGGGGCCTAAATGAGCAGTTCTTC.

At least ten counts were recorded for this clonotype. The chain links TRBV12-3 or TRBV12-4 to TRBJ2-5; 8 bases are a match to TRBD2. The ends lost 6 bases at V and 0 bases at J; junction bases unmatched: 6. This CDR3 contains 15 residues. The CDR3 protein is CASSRAGGYQETQYF. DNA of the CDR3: TGTGCCAGCAGCCGGGCGGGGGGTTACCAAGAGACCCAGTACTTC.

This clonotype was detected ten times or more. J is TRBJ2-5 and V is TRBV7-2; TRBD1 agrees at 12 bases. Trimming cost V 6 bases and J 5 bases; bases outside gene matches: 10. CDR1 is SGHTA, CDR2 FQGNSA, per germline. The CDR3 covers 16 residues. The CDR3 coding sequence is TGTGCCAGCAGTCCTGCGGGACAGGGGGCAAAGGAGACCCAGTACTTC. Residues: CASSPAGQGAKETQYF.

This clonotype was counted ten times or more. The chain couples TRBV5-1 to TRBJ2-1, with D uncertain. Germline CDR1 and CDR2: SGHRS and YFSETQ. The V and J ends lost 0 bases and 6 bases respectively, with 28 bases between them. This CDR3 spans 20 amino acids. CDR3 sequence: CASSLVGMGFQSNPGNEQFF. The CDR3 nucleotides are TGCGCCAGCAGCTTGGTTGGGATGGGTTTTCAATCAAATCCCGGCAATGAGCAGTTCTTC.

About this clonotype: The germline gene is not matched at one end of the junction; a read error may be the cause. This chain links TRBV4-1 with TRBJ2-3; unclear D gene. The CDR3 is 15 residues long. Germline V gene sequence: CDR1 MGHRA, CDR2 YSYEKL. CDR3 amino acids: CASSQPGQRTDTQFF. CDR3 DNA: TGCGCCAGCAGCCAGCCCGGGCAGCGCACAGATACGCAGTTTTTT.

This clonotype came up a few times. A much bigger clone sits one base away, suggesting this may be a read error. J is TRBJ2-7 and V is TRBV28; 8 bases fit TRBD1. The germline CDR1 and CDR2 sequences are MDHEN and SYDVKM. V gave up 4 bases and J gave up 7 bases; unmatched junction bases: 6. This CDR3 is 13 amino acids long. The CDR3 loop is CASSSPRGPEQYF. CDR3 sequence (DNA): TGTGCCAGCAGTTCCCCCAGGGGGCCTGAGCAGTACTTC.

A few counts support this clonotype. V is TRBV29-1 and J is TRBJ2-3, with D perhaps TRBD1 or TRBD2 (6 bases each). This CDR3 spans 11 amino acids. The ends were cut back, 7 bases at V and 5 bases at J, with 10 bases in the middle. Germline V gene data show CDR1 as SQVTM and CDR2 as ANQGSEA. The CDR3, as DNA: TGCAGCGCCGGAGGGGGAGATACGCAGTATTTT. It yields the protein CSAGGGDTQYF.

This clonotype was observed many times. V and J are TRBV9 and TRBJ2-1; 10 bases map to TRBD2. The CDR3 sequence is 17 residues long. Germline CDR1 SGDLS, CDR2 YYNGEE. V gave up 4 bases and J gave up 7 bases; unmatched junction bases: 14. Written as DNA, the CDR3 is TGTGCCAGCAGCCCCGAACCTAGCGGGAGTTCTTTTAATGAGCAGTTCTTC. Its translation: CASSPEPSGSSFNEQFF.

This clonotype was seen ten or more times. Here the CDR3 reads CASDGGGQSDTQYF. DNA for the CDR3: TGTGCCAGCGACGGTGGGGGACAGTCAGATACGCAGTATTTT. This chain links TRBV12-3 or TRBV12-4 with TRBJ2-3, with TRBD1 matching 7 bases. J was trimmed by 4 bases and V by 8 bases; bases with no gene match: 9. This CDR3 is 14 amino acids long.

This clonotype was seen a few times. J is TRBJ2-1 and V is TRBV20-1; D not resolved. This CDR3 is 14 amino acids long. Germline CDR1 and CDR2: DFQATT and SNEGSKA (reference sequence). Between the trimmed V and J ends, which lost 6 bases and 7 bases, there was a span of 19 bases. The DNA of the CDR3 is TGCAGTGCCCCGAGACTCGGCGGCTCTAATGAGCAGTTCTTC. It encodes CSAPRLGGSNEQFF.

CDR3 nucleotide sequence: TGCAGCGTTGGTTTGGCCGCGAACACCGGGGAGCTGTTTTTT. It specifies CSVGLAANTGELFF. V is TRBV29-1 and J is TRBJ2-2, with D uncertain. V was shortened by 4 bases and J by 0 bases, with 9 bases between the two germline ends. Germline loops: CDR1 SQVTM, CDR2 ANQGSEA. The CDR3 length is 14 residues.

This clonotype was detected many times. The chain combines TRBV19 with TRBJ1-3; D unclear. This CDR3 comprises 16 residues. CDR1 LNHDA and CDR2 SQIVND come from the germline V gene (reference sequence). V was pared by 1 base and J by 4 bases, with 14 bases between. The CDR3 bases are TGTGCCAGTAGTATAGGTCTTCGGCAGGAGGGAAACACCATATATTTT. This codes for CASSIGLRQEGNTIYF.

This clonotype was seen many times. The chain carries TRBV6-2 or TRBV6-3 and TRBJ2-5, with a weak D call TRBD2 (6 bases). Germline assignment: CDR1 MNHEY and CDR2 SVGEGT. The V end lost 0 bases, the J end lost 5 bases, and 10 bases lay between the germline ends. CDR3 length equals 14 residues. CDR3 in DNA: TGTGCCAGCAGTTACTCGGAGGGATCGGAGACCCAGTACTTC. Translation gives CASSYSEGSETQYF.

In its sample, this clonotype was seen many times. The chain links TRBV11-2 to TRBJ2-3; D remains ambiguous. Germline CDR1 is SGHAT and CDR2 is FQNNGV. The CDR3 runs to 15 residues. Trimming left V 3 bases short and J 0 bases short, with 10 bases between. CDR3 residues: CASSFMTTSTDTQYF. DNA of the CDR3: TGTGCCAGCAGCTTTATGACAACTAGCACAGATACGCAGTATTTT.

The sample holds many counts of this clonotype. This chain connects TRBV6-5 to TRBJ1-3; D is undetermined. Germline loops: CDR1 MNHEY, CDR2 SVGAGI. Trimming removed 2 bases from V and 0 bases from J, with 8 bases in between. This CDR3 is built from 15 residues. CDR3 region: CASSYEAGSGNTIYF. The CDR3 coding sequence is TGTGCCAGCAGTTACGAAGCGGGCTCTGGAAACACCATATATTTT.

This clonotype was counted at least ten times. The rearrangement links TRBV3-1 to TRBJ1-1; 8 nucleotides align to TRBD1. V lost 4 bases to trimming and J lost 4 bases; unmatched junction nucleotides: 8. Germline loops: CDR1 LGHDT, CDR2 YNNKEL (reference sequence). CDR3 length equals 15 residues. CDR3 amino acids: CASSPQWTGLTEAFF. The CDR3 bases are TGTGCCAGCAGCCCGCAATGGACAGGGCTCACTGAAGCTTTCTTT.

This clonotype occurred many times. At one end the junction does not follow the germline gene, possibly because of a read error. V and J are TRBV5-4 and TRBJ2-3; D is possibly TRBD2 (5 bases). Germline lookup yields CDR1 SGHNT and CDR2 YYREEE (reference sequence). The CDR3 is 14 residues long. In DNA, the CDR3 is TGTGCCAGCAGCTTGGTTCCTAGCACGGATACGCAGTATTTT. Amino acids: CASSLVPSTDTQYF.

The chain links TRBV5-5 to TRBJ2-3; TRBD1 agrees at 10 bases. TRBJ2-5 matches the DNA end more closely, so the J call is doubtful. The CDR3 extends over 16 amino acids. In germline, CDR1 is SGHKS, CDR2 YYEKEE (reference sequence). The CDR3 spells CASSLRTGQGGEAQYF. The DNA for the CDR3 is TGTGCCAGCTCCCTACGGACCGGACAGGGGGGGGAGGCCCAGTACTTC.